Listed here are 10 T cell receptor beta chains from one sample, sequenced in a study of blood T cell repertoires in COVID-19. TCRdb's table, derived via immunoSEQ multiplex PCR, lists solely in-frame clones and lacks some. This sample has 250,000 to 300,000 clones, with about 89% found just once. The sequenced sample consisted of peripheral blood. These TCRs come from a man aged 35 to 55 with acute or convalescent COVID-19.

This clone was observed a handful of times. The chain employs TRBV5-5 and TRBJ1-5; D is undetermined. In germline, CDR1 is SGHKS, CDR2 YYEKEE (reference sequence). This CDR3 comprises 15 residues. Trimming removed 0 bases from V and 4 bases from J, with 11 bases in between. The CDR3 coding sequence is TGTGCCAGCAGCTTGGAATTCGGGTATAATCAGCCCCAGCATTTT. The encoded protein is CASSLEFGYNQPQHF.

J is TRBJ2-7 and V is TRBV12-5; TRBD1 matches 10 bases. Germline CDR1 is LGHNT and CDR2 is FRNRAP. The CDR3 contains 13 residues. V trimming: 7 bases; J trimming: 6 bases; junction bases outside the gene matches: 6. The CDR3 sequence is CASALGQGGEQYF. CDR3 sequence (DNA): TGTGCTAGTGCCCTTGGACAGGGGGGCGAGCAGTACTTC.

The gene calls are TRBV10-2 and TRBJ1-5; D may be TRBD1 (6 bases). This CDR3 has 14 amino acids. The germline V gene has CDR1 WSHSY and CDR2 SAAADI. V lost 3 bases and J 5 bases, leaving 11 bases between the germline ends. CDR3 nucleotides: TGCGCCAGCAGTGAATGGGGGCCCTATCAGCCCCAGCATTTT. The encoded protein is CASSEWGPYQPQHF.

This chain uses TRBV28 with TRBJ1-2; D gene unclear. V dropped 8 bases and J dropped 2 bases, with 9 bases sitting between them. Germline CDR1 MDHEN, CDR2 SYDVKM. CDR3 length: 12 amino acids. The CDR3 reads CASDGSNYGYTF. CDR3 bases: TGTGCCAGCGACGGGTCCAACTATGGCTACACCTTC.

For the CDR3, the DNA is TGTGCCAGCAGTTCACGGACAGGGACCTATGGCTACACCTTC. Its protein product is CASSSRTGTYGYTF. This chain links TRBV27 with TRBJ1-2; 8 bases agree with TRBD1. V lost 4 bases and J lost 4; bases outside the gene matches: 5. This CDR3 is built from 14 residues. Germline V lookup: CDR1 MNHEY, CDR2 SMNVEV (reference sequence).

On this clone: Other DNA variants within this sample encode the same CDR3. V and J are TRBV12-3 or TRBV12-4 and TRBJ1-1; D not certain. The length of the CDR3 is 11 residues. The ends were cut back, 7 bases at V and 2 bases at J, with 5 bases in the middle. CDR3 DNA: TGTGCCAGCACCCTCAACACTGAAGCTTTCTTT. Its translation: CASTLNTEAFF.

The gene calls are TRBV29-1 and TRBJ1-2; unclear D gene. The length of the CDR3 is 11 residues. V was cut by 6 bases and J by 0 bases, with 5 bases left in between. CDR1 and CDR2 from the germline V gene are SQVTM and ANQGSEA. The CDR3 is CSVRSNYGYTF. The CDR3 bases are TGCAGCGTGCGCTCTAACTATGGCTACACCTTC.

The chain couples TRBV5-4 to TRBJ2-7, with TRBD1 as a possible D gene (5 bases). The CDR3 is made up of 15 amino acids. CDR1 SGHNT and CDR2 YYREEE come from the germline V gene (reference sequence). V lost 0 bases, J lost 1 base, and 11 bases lay in between. DNA of the CDR3: TGTGCCAGCAGCTTGGCCAGGGCAATGTCCTACGAGCAGTACTTC. Amino acids: CASSLARAMSYEQYF.

The V and J genes are TRBV11-2 and TRBJ2-7; 9 bases line up with TRBD1. The CDR3 runs to 13 residues. The germline gives CDR1 SGHAT, CDR2 FQNNGV. V lost 3 bases, J lost 4 bases, and 1 base stayed unmatched. The CDR3 sequence: CASSFGTGYEQYF. CDR3 nucleotide sequence: TGTGCCAGCAGCTTCGGGACAGGGTACGAGCAGTACTTC.

The chain links TRBV5-6 to TRBJ1-1; D is ambiguous. Germline CDR1 SGHDT, CDR2 YYEEEE. Trimming took off 0 bases at V and 3 bases at J, with 9 bases between the two ends. The CDR3 extends over 14 amino acids. The CDR3 bases are TGTGCCAGCAGCTTGGGGCCCAGTCACACTGAAGCTTTCTTT. Translating it yields CASSLGPSHTEAFF.